This TCR beta chain stems from a study of CD8+ T cells in alopecia areata. Overall study findings and caveats: Scalp samples also contribute reads from the resident alphabeta T cells found in normal skin.

Germline CDR1 and CDR2: SNHLY and FYNNEI. The J segment lost 6 bases and the V segment lost 4 bases, leaving 11 bases of the junction unmatched. This CDR3 spans 16 amino acids. As the sequencing template, cDNA was produced by extracting RNA and reverse transcribing it. The protocol was immunoSEQ multiplex PCR, while the TCRdb copy is restricted to in-frame clones and leaves out a portion. There are some 130,000 clones in the sample; 49% occur only once, and around 20% lies in the top ten. This clone occurred once. The antigen remains undetermined. V gene TRBV2 combines with J gene TRBJ1-5; TRBD1 matches at 8 bases. The sequence came from a human donor with alopecia areata. Source: CD8+ T cells sorted from blood, taken at week 0. CDR3 sequence reads: CASSALGQGARQPQHF. CDR3 sequence (DNA): TGTGCCAGCAGTGCCCTGGGGCAGGGGGCTCGTCAGCCCCAGCATTTT.